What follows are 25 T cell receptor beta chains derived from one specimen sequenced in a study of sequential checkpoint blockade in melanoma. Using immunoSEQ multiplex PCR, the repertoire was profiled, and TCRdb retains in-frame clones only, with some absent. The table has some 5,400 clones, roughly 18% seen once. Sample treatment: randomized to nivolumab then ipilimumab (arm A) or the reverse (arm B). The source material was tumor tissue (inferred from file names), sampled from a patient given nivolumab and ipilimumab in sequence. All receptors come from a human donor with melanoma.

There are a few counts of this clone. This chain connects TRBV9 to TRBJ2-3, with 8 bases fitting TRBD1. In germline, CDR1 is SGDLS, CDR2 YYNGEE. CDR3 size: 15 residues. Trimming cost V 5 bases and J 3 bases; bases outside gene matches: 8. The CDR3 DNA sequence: TGTGCCAGCAGTTTTTTGACAGGGGCTACAGATACGCAGTATTTT. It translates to CASSFLTGATDTQYF.

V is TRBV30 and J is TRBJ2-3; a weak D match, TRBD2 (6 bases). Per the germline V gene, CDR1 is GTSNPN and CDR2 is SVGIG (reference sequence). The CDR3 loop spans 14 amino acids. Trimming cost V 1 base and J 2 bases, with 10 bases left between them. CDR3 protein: CAWSARGYTDTQYF. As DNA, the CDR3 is TGTGCCTGGAGTGCACGGGGGTACACAGATACGCAGTATTTT.

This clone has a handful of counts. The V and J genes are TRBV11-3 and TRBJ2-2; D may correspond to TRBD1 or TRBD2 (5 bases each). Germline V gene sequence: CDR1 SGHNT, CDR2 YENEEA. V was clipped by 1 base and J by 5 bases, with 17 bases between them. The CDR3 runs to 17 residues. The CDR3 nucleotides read TGTGCCAGCAGCTTAGGCAATCCCCCGAGGGGAACCGGGGAGCTGTTTTTT. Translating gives CASSLGNPPRGTGELFF.

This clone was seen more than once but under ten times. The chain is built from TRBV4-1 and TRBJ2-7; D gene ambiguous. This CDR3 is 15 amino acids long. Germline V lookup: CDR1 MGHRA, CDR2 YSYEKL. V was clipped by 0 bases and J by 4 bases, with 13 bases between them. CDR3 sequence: CASSQEKGSRYEQYF. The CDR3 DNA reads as TGCGCCAGCAGCCAAGAGAAAGGGTCGAGGTACGAGCAGTACTTC.

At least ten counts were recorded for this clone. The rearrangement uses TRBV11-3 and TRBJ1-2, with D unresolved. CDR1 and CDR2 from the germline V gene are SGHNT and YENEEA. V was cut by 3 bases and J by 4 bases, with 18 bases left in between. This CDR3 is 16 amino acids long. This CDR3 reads CASSFVKTQRGYGYTF. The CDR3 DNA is TGTGCCAGCAGCTTTGTTAAGACCCAGCGGGGCTATGGCTACACCTTC.

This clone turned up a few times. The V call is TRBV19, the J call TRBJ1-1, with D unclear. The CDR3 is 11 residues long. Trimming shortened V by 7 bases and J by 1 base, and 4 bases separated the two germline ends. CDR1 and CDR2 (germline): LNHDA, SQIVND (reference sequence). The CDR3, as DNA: TGTGCCAGTATGAGGAACACTGAAGCTTTCTTT. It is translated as CASMRNTEAFF.

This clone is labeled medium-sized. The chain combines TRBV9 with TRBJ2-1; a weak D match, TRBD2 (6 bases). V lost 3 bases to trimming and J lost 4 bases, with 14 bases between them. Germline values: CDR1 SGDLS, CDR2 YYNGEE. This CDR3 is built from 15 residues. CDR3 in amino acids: CASSADFGTYNEQFF. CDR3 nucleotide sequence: TGTGCCAGCAGCGCAGATTTCGGGACTTACAATGAGCAGTTCTTC. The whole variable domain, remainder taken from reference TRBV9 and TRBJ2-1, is DSGVTQTPKHLITATGQRVTLRCSPRSGDLSVYWYQQSLDQGLQFLIQYYNGEERAKGNILERFSAQQFPDLHSELNLSSLELGDSALYFCASSADFGTYNEQFFGPGTRLTVL.

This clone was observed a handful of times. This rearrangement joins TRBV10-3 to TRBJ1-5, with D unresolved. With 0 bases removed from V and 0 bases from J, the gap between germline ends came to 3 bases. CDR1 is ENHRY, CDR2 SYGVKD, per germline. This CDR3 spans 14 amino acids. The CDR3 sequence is CAISESASNQPQHF. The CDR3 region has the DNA TGTGCCATCAGTGAGTCGGCTAGCAATCAGCCCCAGCATTTT.

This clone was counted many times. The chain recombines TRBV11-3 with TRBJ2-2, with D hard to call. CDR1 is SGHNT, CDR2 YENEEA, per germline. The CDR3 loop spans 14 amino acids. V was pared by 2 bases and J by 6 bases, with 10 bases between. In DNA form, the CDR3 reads TGTGCCAGCAGCTTATCTGGGGATGCCGGGGAGCTGTTTTTT. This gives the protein CASSLSGDAGELFF.

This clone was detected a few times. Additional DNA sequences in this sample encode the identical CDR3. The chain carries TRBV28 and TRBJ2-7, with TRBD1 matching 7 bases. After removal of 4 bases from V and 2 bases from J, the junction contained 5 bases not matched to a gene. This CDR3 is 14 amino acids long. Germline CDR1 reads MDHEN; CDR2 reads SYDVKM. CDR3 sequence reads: CASSSLGQPYEQYF. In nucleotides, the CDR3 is TGTGCCAGCAGTTCATTGGGACAGCCCTACGAGCAGTACTTC.

CDR3 nucleotide sequence: TGTGCCACGTCGACAGGGGAGTTCACCAGTTCACCCCTCCACTTT. The encoded protein is CATSTGEFTSSPLHF. V gene TRBV6-8 combines with J gene TRBJ1-6, with 8 bases that match TRBD1. Trimming removed 10 bases from V and 9 bases from J; junction bases left unmatched: 14. Germline CDR1 MNHGY, CDR2 SAAAGT. The CDR3 loop spans 15 amino acids.

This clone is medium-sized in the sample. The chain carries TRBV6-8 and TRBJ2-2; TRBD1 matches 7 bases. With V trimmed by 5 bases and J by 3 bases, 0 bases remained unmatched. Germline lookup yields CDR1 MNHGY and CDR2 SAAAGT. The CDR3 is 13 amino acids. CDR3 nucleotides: TGTGCCAGCAGTGACAGGGACACCGGGGAGCTGTTTTTT. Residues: CASSDRDTGELFF.

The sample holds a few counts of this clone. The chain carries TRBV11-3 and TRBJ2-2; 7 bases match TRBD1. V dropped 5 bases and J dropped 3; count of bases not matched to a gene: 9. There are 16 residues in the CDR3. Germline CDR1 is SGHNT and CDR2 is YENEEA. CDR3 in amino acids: CASSRRQGRDTGELFF. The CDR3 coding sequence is TGTGCCAGCAGCCGAAGACAGGGACGGGACACCGGGGAGCTGTTTTTT.

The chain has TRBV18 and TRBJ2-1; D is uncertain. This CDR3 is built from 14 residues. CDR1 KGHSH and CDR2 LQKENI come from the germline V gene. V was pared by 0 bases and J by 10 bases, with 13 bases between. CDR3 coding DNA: TGTGCCAGCTCACCACCACTCGGAGCCGGCGAGCAGTTCTTC. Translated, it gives CASSPPLGAGEQFF.

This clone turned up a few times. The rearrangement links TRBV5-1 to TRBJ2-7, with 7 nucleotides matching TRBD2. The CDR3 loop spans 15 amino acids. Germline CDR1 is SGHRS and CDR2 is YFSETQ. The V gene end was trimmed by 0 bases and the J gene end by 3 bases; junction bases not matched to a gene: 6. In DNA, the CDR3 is TGCGCCAGCAGCTTGGAACTAGCGCAAATCTACGAGCAGTACTTC. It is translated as CASSLELAQIYEQYF.

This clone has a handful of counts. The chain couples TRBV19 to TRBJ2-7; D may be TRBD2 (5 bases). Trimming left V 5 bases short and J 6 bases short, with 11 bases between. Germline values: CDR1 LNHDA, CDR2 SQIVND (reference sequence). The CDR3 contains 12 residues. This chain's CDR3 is CASSLLGSEQYF. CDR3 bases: TGTGCCAGTAGTCTCCTGGGGAGCGAGCAGTACTTC.

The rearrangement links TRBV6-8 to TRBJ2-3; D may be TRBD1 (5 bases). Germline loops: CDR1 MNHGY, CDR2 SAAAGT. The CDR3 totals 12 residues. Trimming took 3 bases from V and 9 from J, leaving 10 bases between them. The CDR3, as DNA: TGTGCCAGCAGTTATGGGGCAGGCACGCAGTATTTT. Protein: CASSYGAGTQYF.

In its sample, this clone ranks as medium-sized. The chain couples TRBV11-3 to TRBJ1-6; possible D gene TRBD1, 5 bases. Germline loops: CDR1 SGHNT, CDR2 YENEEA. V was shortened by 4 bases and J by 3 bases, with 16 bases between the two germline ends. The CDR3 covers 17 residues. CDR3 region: CASSSHSGTVYNSPLHF. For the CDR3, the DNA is TGTGCCAGCAGCTCCCATTCCGGGACGGTCTATAATTCACCCCTCCACTTT. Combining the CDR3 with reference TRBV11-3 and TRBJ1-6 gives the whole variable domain EAGVVQSPRYKIIEKKQPVAFWCNPISGHNTLYWYLQNLGQGPELLIRYENEEAVDDSQLPKDRFSAERLKGVDSTLKIQPAELGDSAVYLCASSSHSGTVYNSPLHFGNGTRLTVT.

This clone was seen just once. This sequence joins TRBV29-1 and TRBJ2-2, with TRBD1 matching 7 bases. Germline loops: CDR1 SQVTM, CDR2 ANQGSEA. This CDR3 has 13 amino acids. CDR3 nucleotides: TGCAGTGTCGACAGGGTCAACGCCGGGGAGCTGTTTTTT. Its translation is CSVDRVNAGELFF.

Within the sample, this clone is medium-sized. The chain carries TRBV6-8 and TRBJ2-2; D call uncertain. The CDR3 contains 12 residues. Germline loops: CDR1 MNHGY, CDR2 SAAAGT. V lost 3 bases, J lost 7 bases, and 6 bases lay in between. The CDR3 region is CASSYGIGELFF. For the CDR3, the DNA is TGTGCCAGCAGTTATGGTATCGGGGAGCTGTTTTTT.

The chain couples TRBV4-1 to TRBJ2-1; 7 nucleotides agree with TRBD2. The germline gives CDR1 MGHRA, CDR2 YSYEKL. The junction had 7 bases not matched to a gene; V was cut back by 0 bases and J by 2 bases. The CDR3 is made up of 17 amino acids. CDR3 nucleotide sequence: TGCGCCAGCAGCCAAGATCGGGCCGGGGGGACCTACAATGAGCAGTTCTTC. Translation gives CASSQDRAGGTYNEQFF.

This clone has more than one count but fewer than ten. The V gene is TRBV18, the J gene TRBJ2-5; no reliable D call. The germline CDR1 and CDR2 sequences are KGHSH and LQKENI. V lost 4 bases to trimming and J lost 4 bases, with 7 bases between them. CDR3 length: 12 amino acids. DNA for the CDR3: TGTGCCAGCTCACTAGACGGAGAGACCCAGTACTTC. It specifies CASSLDGETQYF.

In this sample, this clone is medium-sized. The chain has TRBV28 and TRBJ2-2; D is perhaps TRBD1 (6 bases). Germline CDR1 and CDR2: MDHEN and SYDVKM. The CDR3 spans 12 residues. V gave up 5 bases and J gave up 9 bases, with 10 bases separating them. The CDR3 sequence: CASSQGTRELFF. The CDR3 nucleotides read TGTGCCAGCAGTCAGGGGACCCGGGAGCTGTTTTTT. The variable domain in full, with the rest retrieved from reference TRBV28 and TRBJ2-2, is DVKVTQSSRYLVKRTGEKVFLECVQDMDHENMFWYRQDPGLGLRLIYFSYDVKMKEKGDIPEGYSVSREKKERFSLILESASTNQTSMYLCASSQGTRELFFGEGSRLTVL.

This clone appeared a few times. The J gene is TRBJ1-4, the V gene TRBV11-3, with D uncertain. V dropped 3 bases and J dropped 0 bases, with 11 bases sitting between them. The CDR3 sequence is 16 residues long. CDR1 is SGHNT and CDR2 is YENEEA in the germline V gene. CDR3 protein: CASSFQSYATNEKLFF. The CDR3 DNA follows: TGTGCCAGCAGCTTCCAAAGTTATGCAACTAATGAAAAACTGTTTTTT.

The CDR3 loop is CSTLSGTSDTDTQYF. The CDR3 nucleotides read TGCAGCACCCTTTCCGGGACAAGCGACACAGATACGCAGTATTTT. The chain carries TRBV29-1 and TRBJ2-3; D perhaps matches TRBD1 (6 bases). V was trimmed by 8 bases and J by 2 bases, leaving 20 bases between them. The CDR3 runs 15 residues. CDR1 is SQVTM and CDR2 is ANQGSEA in the germline V gene.